A selection of T cell receptor beta chains follows, all from one sample in a study of T cells in Graves' hyperthyroidism and ophthalmopathy. TCRdb passed the multiplex PCR reads through MiXCR, listing each CDR3 protein once. The sample carries hundreds of thousands of distinct CDR3 sequences, 14% recorded once. Sequenced input: blood. These receptors were taken from a woman in her late teens or twenties with Graves' hyperthyroidism. CDR3s include the opening cysteine and the closing phenylalanine or tryptophan. The D gene is left open where the match is weak. Clone size, where shown, is once, few, many, or a class for clones that have expanded.

clone_size d_call v_call cdr3_length cdr3_aa
NA TRBD2 TRBV29-1 17 CSVEGSGVAGAYNEQFF
few NA TRBV28 14 CASSQGGGEEKLFF
many NA TRBV2 15 CASSEEGLGGQPQHF
NA NA TRBV6-1 14 CASTWGEGNYGYTF
NA NA TRBV24-1 17 CATSDSGLLGEWDTQYF
NA TRBD2 TRBV5-1 16 CASSYHLGGSRNEQFF
many NA TRBV6-2/TRBV6-3 13 CASSYTLVGELFF
many NA TRBV6-1 16 CASMSHSSLAADTQYF
NA TRBD2 TRBV7-2 17 CASSLKFGRADAYEQYF
NA NA TRBV5-1 15 CASSSLKADTGELFF
many TRBD2 TRBV11-2 16 CASSTLSGSSYNEQFF
many TRBD2 TRBV2 13 CASCLAGAYEQYF
NA NA TRBV20-1 15 CSARDPEGPGDTQYF
NA NA TRBV12-3/TRBV12-4 16 CASSSPGELGKNIQYF
NA TRBD1 TRBV29-1 13 CSAYPGQGKEAFF
many NA TRBV3-1 16 CASSHGWGGNKNIQYF
NA NA TRBV27 14 CASSLWPSTDTQYF
few NA TRBV7-3 16 CASSLRGGTPTGEQFF
many NA TRBV12-3/TRBV12-4 13 CASTGAANSPLHF
few TRBD2 TRBV4-3 16 CASSLGYSGITDTQYF
few TRBD1 TRBV27 14 CASSPLGQMTGYTF
many TRBD2 TRBV7-3 16 CASSPRVGREDDEQFF
many TRBD2 TRBV11-2 19 CASSLDNTLAGSSYNEQFF
many NA TRBV6-1 13 CATQDSPNSPLHF
many NA TRBV14 15 CASSQGWAGLYEQYF
many TRBD2 TRBV5-1 16 CASSFLSGASTDTQYF
many NA TRBV7-2 15 CASSLDGGASYEQYF
many TRBD2 TRBV6-1 14 CASSLQRGAYEQYF
few NA TRBV6-2/TRBV6-3 15 CASSGQSLRHNEQFF
few NA TRBV27 19 CASSFLRFRGGGDTGELFF
NA NA TRBV19 15 CASSIGRGTLNEQFF
many NA TRBV20-1 14 CSARGHHRQYTQYF
NA NA TRBV19 15 CASSMGTYSQEKLFF
many NA TRBV7-8 16 CASSTPSGGGTGELFF
many NA TRBV7-2 13 CASSLVTGEKLFF
NA NA TRBV5-1 14 CASSYGQMNTEAFF
many NA TRBV5-1 15 CASSLARGRSEKLFF
few TRBD2 TRBV7-3 15 CASSIGSGPYNEQFF
many NA TRBV20-1 16 CSARGSSPTLGYEQYF
NA TRBD2 TRBV7-8 19 CASSLARREGLISTDTQYF